This TCR beta chain was recovered during a study of PD-1 blockade in classical Hodgkin lymphoma. There was relapse after autologous stem cell transplantation in every patient, and there was variation in brentuximab vedotin exposure. Turning to this clone: Its antigen remains unknown.

Study-wide findings and caveats: Diminished baseline TCR diversity has been reported in newly diagnosed patients relative to healthy donors.

Germline-derived CDR1 and CDR2 are SGHDT and YYEEEE. With 0 bases removed from V and 9 bases from J, the gap between germline ends came to 12 bases. This CDR3 has 13 amino acids. Some clones are missing from TCRdb's copy, which holds only in-frame ones; the method was immunoSEQ multiplex PCR. The sample contains about 61,000 clones, 80% to 90% of which appear only once. The V and J genes are TRBV5-6 and TRBJ1-1, with a possible D match to TRBD1 (6 bases). This TCR derives from a human donor with classical Hodgkin lymphoma. The material sequenced was peripheral blood mononuclear cells (PBMCs), taken at baseline. CDR3 in DNA: TGTGCCAGCAGCTTGGCCGAATGGGGGCAAGCTTTCTTT. Residues: CASSLAEWGQAFF.